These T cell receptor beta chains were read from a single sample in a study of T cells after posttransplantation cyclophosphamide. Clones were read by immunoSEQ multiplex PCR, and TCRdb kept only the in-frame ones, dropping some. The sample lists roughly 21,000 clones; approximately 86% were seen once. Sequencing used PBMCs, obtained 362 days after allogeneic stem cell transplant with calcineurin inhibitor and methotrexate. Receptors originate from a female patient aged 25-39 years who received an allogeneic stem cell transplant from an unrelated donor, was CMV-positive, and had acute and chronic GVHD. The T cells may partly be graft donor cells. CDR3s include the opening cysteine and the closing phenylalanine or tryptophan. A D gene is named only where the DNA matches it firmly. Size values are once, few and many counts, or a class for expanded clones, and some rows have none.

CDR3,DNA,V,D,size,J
CASSESSPGVWETQYF,TGCGCCAGCAGTGAGTCATCCCCGGGAGTGTGGGAGACCCAGTACTTC,TRBV10-2,NA,NA,TRBJ2-5
CASTRDRGSNEQFF,TGCGCCAGCACTCGGGACAGGGGTAGCAATGAGCAGTTCTTC,TRBV23-1,TRBD1,NA,TRBJ2-1
CATSRERTGTNTGELFF,TGTGCCACCAGCAGAGAGAGGACGGGAACGAACACCGGGGAGCTGTTTTTT,TRBV15,NA,NA,TRBJ2-2
CASSALPGNEQFF,TGTGCCAGCAGCGCCCTCCCCGGCAATGAGCAGTTCTTC,TRBV9,NA,NA,TRBJ2-1
CASSLTSGSSEQYF,TGTGCCAGCAGTTTAACTAGCGGGAGTAGCGAGCAGTACTTC,TRBV28,TRBD2,NA,TRBJ2-7
CASSQDISQGAFAGANVLTF,TGTGCCAGCAGCCAAGATATTTCGCAGGGGGCGTTCGCTGGGGCCAACGTCCTGACTTTC,TRBV14,TRBD1,NA,TRBJ2-6
CASSEGQSYEQYF,TGTGCCAGCTCGGAGGGACAGTCCTACGAGCAGTACTTC,TRBV18,NA,NA,TRBJ2-7
CASSITGTAYEQYF,TGTGCCAGCTCTATTACCGGGACAGCCTACGAGCAGTACTTC,TRBV18,TRBD1,NA,TRBJ2-7
CASRGDMRAGYGYTF,TGTGCCAGCAGAGGGGACATGAGGGCGGGCTATGGCTACACCTTC,TRBV5-4,NA,NA,TRBJ1-2
CASSQTRWGDEQFF,TGCGCCAGCAGCCAGACCAGGTGGGGCGATGAGCAGTTCTTC,TRBV4-1,NA,few,TRBJ2-1
CASSRTGTSGPQNIQYF,TGCGCCAGCAGCCGAACCGGGACTAGCGGTCCCCAAAACATTCAGTACTTC,TRBV4-3,TRBD2,NA,TRBJ2-4
CASSLGLSDTQYF,TGTGCCAGCTCATTGGGACTTTCGGATACGCAGTATTTT,TRBV18,NA,NA,TRBJ2-3
CAWSGGSNQPQHF,TGTGCCTGGAGTGGGGGCAGCAATCAGCCCCAGCATTTT,TRBV30,NA,once,TRBJ1-5
CASSVAVNFVNTEAFF,TGTGCCAGCAGCGTTGCAGTAAATTTTGTGAACACTGAAGCTTTCTTT,TRBV9,NA,NA,TRBJ1-1
CASSVDPGGITDTQYF,TGTGCCAGCAGCGTAGATCCAGGGGGAATTACAGATACGCAGTATTTT,TRBV9,TRBD1,NA,TRBJ2-3
CASTQSGSYEQYF,TGTGCCAGTACTCAGAGCGGCAGCTACGAGCAGTACTTC,TRBV11-2,NA,NA,TRBJ2-7
CACEGDYGYTF,TGTGCCTGCGAAGGAGACTATGGCTACACCTTC,TRBV7-9,NA,NA,TRBJ1-2
CASSLGQGPGELFF,TGCGCCAGCAGCTTGGGACAGGGCCCCGGGGAGCTGTTTTTT,TRBV5-1,TRBD1,NA,TRBJ2-2
CASSALGTRLSEQYF,TGTGCCAGCAGCGCCTTAGGGACTAGACTTTCCGAGCAGTACTTC,TRBV9,TRBD2,NA,TRBJ2-7
CASSLWTGGYNEQFF,TGTGCCAGCAGTTTATGGACAGGGGGATACAATGAGCAGTTCTTC,TRBV28,TRBD1,NA,TRBJ2-1
CASSSSGRGADTQYF,TGTGCCAGCAGCTCCAGCGGGAGAGGGGCAGATACGCAGTATTTT,TRBV7-2,TRBD2,once,TRBJ2-3
CASSFSGRYTDTQYF,TGTGCCAGCAGCTTCAGCGGGAGGTACACAGATACGCAGTATTTT,TRBV7-3,TRBD2,NA,TRBJ2-3
CAWSRSSYNEQFF,TGTGCCTGGAGTCGGAGCTCCTACAATGAGCAGTTCTTC,TRBV30,NA,NA,TRBJ2-1
CASTLYRGLYEQYF,TGTGCCAGTACCCTATACAGGGGGTTGTACGAGCAGTACTTC,TRBV19,TRBD1,NA,TRBJ2-7
CASGLDSPGDF,TGTGCTAGTGGTTTAGATTCCCCCGGGGACTTC,TRBV12-5,NA,NA,TRBJ1-2
CASSSVLISGQFF,TGTGCCAGCAGCTCTGTTTTAATCAGCGGGCAGTTCTTC,TRBV5-6,NA,NA,TRBJ2-1
CASSWVAGGYTETQYF,TGTGCCAGCAGTTGGGTAGCGGGGGGGTATACGGAGACCCAGTACTTC,TRBV6-5,TRBD2,NA,TRBJ2-5